This T cell receptor beta chain emerged from a study of response to subunit inactivated influenza vaccine. As concerns this clonotype: The antigen is not known.

Findings of the study overall: Researchers suggested that each seasonal influenza vaccination recruits few new T cells.

J gave up 5 bases and V 5 bases, and 7 bases lay outside the gene matches. CDR3 length: 15 amino acids. Germline V gene sequence: CDR1 SGHTA, CDR2 FQGNSA. TCRdb reprocessed the RT-PCR reads with MiXCR, giving one entry per CDR3 protein. The sample comprises 700,000 to 900,000 distinct CDR3 sequences, 21% of which are singletons, and roughly 10% rests with the top ten. The sample consisted of PBMCs from blood, taken 4 to 6 days after vaccination. The sequence was collected from a man aged 45-60 years who received an inactivated influenza vaccine. The chain carries TRBV7-2 and TRBJ2-1; 9 positions match TRBD1. CDR3 residues: CASSPGTGLDNEQFF. The CDR3 DNA is TGTGCCAGCAGCCCCGGGACAGGGTTGGACAATGAGCAGTTCTTC.